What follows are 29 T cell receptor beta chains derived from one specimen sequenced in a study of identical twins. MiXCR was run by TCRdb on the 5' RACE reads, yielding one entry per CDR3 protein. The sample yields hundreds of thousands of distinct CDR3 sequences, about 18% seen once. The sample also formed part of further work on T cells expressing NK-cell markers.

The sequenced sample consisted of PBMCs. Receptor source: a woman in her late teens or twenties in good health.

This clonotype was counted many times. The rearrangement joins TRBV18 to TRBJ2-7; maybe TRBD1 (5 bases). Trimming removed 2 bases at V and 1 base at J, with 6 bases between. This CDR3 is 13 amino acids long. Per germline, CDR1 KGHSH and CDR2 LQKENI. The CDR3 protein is CASSPSGSYEQYF. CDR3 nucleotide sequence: TGTGCCAGCTCACCATCAGGGTCCTACGAGCAGTACTTC.

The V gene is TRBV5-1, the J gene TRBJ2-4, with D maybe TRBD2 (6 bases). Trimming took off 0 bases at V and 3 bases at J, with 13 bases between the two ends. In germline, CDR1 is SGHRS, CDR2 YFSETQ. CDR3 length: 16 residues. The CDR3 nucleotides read TGCGCCAGCAGCTTGGCCAAGGGAGGTAGCAAAAACATTCAGTACTTC. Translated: CASSLAKGGSKNIQYF.

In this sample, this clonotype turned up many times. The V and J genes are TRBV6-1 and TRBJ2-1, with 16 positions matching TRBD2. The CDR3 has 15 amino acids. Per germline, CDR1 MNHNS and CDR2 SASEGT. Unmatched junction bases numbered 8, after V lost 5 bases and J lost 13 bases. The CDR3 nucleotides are TGTGCCAGCAGTCCGCCCGGGACTAGCGGGGGGGTACAGTTCTTC. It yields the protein CASSPPGTSGGVQFF.

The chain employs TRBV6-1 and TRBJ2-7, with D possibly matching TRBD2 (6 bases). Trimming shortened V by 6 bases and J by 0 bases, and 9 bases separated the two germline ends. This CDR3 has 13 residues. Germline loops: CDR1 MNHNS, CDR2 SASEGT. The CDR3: CASRKLASYEQYF. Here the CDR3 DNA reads TGTGCCAGCAGAAAACTAGCCTCCTACGAGCAGTACTTC.

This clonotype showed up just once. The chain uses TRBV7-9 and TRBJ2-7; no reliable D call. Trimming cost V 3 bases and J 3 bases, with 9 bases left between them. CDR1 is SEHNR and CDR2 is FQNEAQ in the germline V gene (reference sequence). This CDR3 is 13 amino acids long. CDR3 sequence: CASSFEADYEQYF. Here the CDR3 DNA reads TGTGCCAGCAGCTTTGAGGCAGACTACGAGCAGTACTTC. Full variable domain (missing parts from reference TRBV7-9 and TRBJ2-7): DTGVSQNPRHKITKRGQNVTFRCDPISEHNRLYWYRQTLGQGPEFLTYFQNEAQLEKSRLLSDRFSAERPKGSFSTLEIQRTEQGDSAMYLCASSFEADYEQYFGPGTRLTVT.

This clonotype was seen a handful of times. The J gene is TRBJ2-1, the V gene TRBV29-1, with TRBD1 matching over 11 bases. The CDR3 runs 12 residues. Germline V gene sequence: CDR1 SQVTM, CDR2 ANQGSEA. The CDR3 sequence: CRSVGTGGEQFF. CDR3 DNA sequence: TGCAGATCCGTCGGGACAGGGGGTGAGCAGTTCTTC.

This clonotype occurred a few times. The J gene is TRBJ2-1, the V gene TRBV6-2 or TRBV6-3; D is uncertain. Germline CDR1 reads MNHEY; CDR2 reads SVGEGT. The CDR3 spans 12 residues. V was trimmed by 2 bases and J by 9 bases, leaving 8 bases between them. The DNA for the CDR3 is TGTGCCAGCAGTTACCGAGGCTCTGAGCAGTTCTTC. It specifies CASSYRGSEQFF.

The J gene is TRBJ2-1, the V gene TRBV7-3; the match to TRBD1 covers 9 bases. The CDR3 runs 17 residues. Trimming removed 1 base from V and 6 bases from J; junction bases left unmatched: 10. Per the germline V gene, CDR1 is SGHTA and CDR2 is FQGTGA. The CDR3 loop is CASSLRATGGVGNEQFF. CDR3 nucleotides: TGTGCCAGCAGCTTAAGGGCAACAGGGGGCGTAGGCAATGAGCAGTTCTTC.

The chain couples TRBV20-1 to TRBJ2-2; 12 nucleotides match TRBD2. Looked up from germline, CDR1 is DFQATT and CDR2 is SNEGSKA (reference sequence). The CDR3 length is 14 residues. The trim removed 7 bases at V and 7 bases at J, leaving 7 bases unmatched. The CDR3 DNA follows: TGCAGTGTTTCTAGCGGGAGGGCCAACGGGGAGCTGTTTTTT. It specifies CSVSSGRANGELFF.

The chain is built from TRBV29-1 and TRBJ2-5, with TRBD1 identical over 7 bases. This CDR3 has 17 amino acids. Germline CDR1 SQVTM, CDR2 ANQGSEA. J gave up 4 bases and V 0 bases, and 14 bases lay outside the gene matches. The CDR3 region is CSVEDLPGEPGGETQYF. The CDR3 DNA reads TGCAGCGTTGAAGATCTTCCTGGAGAGCCAGGGGGAGAGACCCAGTACTTC.

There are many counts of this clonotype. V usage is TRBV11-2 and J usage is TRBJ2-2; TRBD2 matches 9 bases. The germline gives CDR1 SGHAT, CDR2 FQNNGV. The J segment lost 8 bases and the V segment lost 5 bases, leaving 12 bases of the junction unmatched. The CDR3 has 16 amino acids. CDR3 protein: CASSPRWREGLGELFF. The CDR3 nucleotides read TGTGCCAGCAGCCCGCGATGGCGGGAGGGCCTGGGGGAGCTGTTTTTT.

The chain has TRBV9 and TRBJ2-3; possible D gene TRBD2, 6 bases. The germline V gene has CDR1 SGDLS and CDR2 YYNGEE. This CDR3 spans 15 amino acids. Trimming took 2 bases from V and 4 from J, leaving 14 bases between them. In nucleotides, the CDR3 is TGTGCCAGCAGCGTCTACGGGAGAGAGGCAGATACGCAGTATTTT. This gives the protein CASSVYGREADTQYF.

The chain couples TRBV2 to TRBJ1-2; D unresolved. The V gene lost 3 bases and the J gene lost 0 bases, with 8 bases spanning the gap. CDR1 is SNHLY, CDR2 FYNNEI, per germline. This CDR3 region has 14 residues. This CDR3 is CASSEGRPNYGYTF. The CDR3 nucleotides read TGTGCCAGCAGTGAGGGCAGACCTAACTATGGCTACACCTTC.

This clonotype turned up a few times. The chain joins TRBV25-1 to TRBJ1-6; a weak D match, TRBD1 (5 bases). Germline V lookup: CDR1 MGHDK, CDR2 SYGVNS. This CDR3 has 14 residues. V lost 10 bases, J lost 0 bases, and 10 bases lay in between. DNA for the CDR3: TGTGCCACCGGGGGGAGCTCCTATAATTCACCCCTCCACTTT. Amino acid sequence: CATGGSSYNSPLHF.

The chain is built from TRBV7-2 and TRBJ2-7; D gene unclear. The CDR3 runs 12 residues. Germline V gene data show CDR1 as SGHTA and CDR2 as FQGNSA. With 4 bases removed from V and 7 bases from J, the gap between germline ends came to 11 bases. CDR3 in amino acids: CASSSKIREQYF. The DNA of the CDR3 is TGTGCCAGCAGCTCTAAGATCAGAGAGCAGTACTTC.

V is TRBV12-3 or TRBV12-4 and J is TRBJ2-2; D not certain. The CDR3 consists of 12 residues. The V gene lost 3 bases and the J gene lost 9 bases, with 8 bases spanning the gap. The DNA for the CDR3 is TGTGCCAGCAGTTTCCGGATTCGGGAGCTGTTTTTT. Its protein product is CASSFRIRELFF.

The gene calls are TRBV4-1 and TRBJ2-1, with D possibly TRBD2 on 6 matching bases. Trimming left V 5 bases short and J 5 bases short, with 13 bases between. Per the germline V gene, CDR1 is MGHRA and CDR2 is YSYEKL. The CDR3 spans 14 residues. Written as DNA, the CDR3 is TGCGCCAGCAGCAGGGACTTTCCCAACAATGAGCAGTTCTTC. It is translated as CASSRDFPNNEQFF.

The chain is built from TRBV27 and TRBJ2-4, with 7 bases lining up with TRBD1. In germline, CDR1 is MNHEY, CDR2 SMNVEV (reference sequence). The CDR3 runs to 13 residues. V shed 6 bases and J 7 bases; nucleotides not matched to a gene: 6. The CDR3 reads CASSDRVRNIQYF. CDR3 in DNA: TGTGCCAGCAGCGACAGGGTGAGGAACATTCAGTACTTC.

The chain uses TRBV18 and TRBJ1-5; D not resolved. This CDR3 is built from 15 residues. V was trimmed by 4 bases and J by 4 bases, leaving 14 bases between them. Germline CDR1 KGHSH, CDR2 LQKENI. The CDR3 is CASSQGSSGNQPQHF. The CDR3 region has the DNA TGTGCCAGCTCACAGGGCTCCTCAGGAAATCAGCCCCAGCATTTT.

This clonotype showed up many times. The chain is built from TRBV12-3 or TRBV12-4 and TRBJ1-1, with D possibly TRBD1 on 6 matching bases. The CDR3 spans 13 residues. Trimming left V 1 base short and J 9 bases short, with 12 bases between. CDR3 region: CASSLEGGTKAFF. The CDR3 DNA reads TGTGCCAGCAGTTTAGAAGGGGGGACGAAAGCTTTCTTT.

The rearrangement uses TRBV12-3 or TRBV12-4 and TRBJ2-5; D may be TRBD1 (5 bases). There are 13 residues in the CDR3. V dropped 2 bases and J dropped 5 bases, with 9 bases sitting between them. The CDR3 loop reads CASSLSGFETQYF. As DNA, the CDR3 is TGTGCCAGCAGTTTATCAGGGTTCGAGACCCAGTACTTC.

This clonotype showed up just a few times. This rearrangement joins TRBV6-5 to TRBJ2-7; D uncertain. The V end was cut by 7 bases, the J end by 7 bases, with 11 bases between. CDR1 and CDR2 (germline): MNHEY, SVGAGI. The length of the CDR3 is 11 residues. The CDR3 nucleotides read TGTGCCAGCACCGCTTATAAAGAGCAGTACTTC. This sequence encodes CASTAYKEQYF.

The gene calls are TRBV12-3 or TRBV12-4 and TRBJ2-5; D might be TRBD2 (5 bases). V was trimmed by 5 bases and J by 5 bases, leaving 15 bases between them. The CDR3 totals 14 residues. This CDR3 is CASSPPRALETQYF. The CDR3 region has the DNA TGTGCCAGCAGTCCCCCGCGGGCTTTGGAGACCCAGTACTTC.

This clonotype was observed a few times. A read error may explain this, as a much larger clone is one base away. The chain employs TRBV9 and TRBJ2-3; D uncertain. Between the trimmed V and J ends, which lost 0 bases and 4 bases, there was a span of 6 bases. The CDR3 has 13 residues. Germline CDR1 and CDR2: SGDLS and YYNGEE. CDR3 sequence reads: CASSVAPPDTQYF. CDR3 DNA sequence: TGTGCCAGCAGCGTAGCTCCCCCAGATACGCAGTATTTT.

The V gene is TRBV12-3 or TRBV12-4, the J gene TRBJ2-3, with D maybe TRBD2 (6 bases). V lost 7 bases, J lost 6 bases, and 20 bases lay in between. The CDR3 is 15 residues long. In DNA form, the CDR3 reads TGTGCCAGCACCGGGGACTCACTCGGTTTGGATACGCAGTATTTT. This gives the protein CASTGDSLGLDTQYF.

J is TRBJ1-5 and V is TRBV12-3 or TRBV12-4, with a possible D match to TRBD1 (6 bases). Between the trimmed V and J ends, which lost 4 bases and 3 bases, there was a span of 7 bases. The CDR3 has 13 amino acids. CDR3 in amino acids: CASSSGDNQPQHF. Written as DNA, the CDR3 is TGTGCCAGCAGTTCAGGGGACAATCAGCCCCAGCATTTT.

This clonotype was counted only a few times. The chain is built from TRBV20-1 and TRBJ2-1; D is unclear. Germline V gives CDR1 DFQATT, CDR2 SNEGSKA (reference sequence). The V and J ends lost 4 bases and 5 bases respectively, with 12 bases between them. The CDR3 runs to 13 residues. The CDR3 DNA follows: TGCAGTGCTATGGGAATCCTCAACAATGAGCAGTTCTTC. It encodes CSAMGILNNEQFF.

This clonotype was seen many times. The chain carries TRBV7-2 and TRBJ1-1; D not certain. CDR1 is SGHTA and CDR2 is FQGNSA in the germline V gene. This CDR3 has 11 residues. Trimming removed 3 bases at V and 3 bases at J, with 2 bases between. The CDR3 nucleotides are TGTGCCAGCAGCTTTCACACTGAAGCTTTCTTT. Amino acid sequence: CASSFHTEAFF.

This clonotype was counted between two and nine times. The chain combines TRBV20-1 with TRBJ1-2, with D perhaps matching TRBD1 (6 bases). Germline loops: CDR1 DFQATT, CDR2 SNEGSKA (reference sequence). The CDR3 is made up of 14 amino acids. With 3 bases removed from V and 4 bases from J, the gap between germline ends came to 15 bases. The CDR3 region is CSASPSRRGYGYTF. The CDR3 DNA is TGCAGTGCTAGCCCATCTCGCAGGGGCTATGGCTACACCTTC.